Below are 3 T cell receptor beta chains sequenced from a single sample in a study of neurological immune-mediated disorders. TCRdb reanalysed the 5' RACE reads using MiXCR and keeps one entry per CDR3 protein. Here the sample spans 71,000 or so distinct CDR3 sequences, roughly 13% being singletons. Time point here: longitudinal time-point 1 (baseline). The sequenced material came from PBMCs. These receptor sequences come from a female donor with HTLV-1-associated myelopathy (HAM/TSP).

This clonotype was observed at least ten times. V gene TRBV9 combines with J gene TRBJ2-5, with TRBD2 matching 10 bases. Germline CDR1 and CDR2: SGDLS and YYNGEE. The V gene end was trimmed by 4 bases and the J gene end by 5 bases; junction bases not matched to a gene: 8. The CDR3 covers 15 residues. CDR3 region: CASSRAGGPSETQYF. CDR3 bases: TGTGCCAGCAGCAGAGCGGGGGGGCCGAGTGAGACCCAGTACTTC.

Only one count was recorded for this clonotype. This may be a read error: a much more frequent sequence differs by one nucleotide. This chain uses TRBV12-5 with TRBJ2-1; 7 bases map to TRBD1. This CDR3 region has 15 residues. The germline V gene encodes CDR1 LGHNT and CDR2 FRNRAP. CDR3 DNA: TGTGCTAGTGGCCATCACAGGGGCGGGTTGAATGAGAAGTTCTTC. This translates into CASGHHRGGLNEKFF. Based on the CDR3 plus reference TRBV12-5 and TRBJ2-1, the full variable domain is DARVTQTPRHKVTEMGQEVTMRCQPILGHNTVFWYRQTMMQGLELLAYFRNRAPLDDSGMPKDRFSAEMPDATLATLKIQPSEPRDSAVYFCASGHHRGGLNEKFFGPGTRLTVL.

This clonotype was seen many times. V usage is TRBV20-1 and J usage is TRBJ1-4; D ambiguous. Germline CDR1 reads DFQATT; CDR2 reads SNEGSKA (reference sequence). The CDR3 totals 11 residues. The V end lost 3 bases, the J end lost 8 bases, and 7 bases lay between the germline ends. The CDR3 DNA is TGCAGTGCTAGTGATGGAGAAAAACTGTTTTTT. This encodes CSASDGEKLFF.